This record covers a single TCR beta chain. This record belongs to a study of shared clonotypes between healthy human individuals. Clones were read by immunoSEQ multiplex PCR, and TCRdb kept only the in-frame ones, dropping some. The profile shows 450,000 to 500,000 clones, approximately 84% of them singletons. The CDR3 is made up of 13 amino acids. Germline CDR1 is LNHDA and CDR2 is SQIVND (reference sequence). V was clipped by 4 bases and J by 3 bases, with 10 bases between them. The chain employs TRBV19 and TRBJ2-7; a possible D gene is TRBD1 (5 bases). This TCR was recovered from a woman between 40 and 50 years old in good health. Some clones in this sample may be carry-over from other donors' samples. Sequenced input: PBMCs. CDR3 sequence (DNA): TGTGCCAGTAGTAGTGGGCAGGGCTACGAGCAGTACTTC. As protein: CASSSGQGYEQYF.